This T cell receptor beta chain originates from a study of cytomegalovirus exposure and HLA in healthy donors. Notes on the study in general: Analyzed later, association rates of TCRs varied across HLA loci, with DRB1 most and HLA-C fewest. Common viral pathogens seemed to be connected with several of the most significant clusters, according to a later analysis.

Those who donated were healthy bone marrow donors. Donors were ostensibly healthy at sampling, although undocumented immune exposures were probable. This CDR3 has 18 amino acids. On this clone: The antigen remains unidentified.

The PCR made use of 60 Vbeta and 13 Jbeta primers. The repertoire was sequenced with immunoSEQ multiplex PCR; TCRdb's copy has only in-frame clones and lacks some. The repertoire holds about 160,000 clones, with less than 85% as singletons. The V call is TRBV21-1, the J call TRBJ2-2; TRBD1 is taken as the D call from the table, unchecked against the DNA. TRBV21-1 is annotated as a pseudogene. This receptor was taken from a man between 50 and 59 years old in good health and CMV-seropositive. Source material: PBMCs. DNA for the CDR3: TGTGCCAGCAGCAAAGGGGGAACGGACAGGATTAACACCGGGGAGCTGTTTTTT. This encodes CASSKGGTDRINTGELFF.